In its sample, the clone carrying this TCR beta chain was seen a few times. Its antigen is undetermined. The germline V gene has CDR1 SGHTA and CDR2 FQGNSA. The junction had 4 bases not matched to a gene; V was cut back by 4 bases and J by 6 bases. The CDR3 has 13 residues. This record comes from a study of T cell responses to AZD1222 COVID-19 vaccine. General study points: Two AZD1222 doses significantly raised spike-specific TCR breadth and depth over controls. At baseline, seropositivity was found in only a handful of AZD1222 recipients.

Assay: immunoSEQ multiplex PCR; the TCRdb copy retains only in-frame clones and omits some. The table lists roughly 110,000 clones, roughly nine tenths of them singletons. This TCR came from an adult in good health. The sample was peripheral blood, taken on day 0 of AZD1222 vaccination. V and J are TRBV7-2 and TRBJ2-7; 9 nucleotides match TRBD1. CDR3 nucleotides: TGTGCCAGCAGCTGGGGACAGGGAAGCGAGCAGTACTTC. Translation: CASSWGQGSEQYF.